The 10 T cell receptor beta chains given below trace back to one sample, sequenced in a study of blood T cell repertoires in COVID-19. Assay used: immunoSEQ multiplex PCR; TCRdb lists only in-frame clones, some missing. In the table there are 150,000 or so clones, about 72% of which are singletons. The sample consisted of peripheral blood. These receptors originate from a woman between 65 and 79 years old with acute or convalescent COVID-19.

This clone came up once. The chain couples TRBV11-2 to TRBJ2-6; D is undetermined. There are 15 residues in the CDR3. The ends were cut back, 6 bases at V and 4 bases at J, with 13 bases in the middle. CDR1 and CDR2 (germline): SGHAT, FQNNGV. CDR3 sequence: CASSSWAAGANVLTF. The DNA of the CDR3 is TGTGCCAGCAGTTCCTGGGCAGCCGGGGCCAACGTCCTGACTTTC.

This clone was recorded at least ten times. Other nucleotide sequences from this sample produce the same CDR3. The chain couples TRBV11-2 to TRBJ1-1; 10 nucleotides line up with TRBD1. The CDR3 has 14 amino acids. J gave up 2 bases and V 4 bases, and 1 base lay outside the gene matches. CDR1 SGHAT and CDR2 FQNNGV come from the germline V gene. The CDR3 region is CASSWTGGNTEAFF. CDR3 nucleotide sequence: TGTGCCAGCAGCTGGACAGGGGGAAACACTGAAGCTTTCTTT.

The CDR3 bases are TGTGCCAGCAGTGTCGGGACTAGCGGGACGGGTGAGCAGTTCTTC. It yields the protein CASSVGTSGTGEQFF. The V and J genes are TRBV6-4 and TRBJ2-1; 13 bases map to TRBD2. With 4 bases clipped from V and 9 bases from J, the junction kept 6 bases outside the gene matches. CDR1 MRHNA and CDR2 SNTAGT come from the germline V gene. CDR3 length: 15 residues.

This clone occurred once. The rearrangement links TRBV18 to TRBJ1-2; maybe TRBD1 (5 bases). V was clipped by 3 bases and J by 0 bases, with 20 bases between them. CDR3 size: 18 residues. Per the germline V gene, CDR1 is KGHSH and CDR2 is LQKENI. The CDR3 region is CASSPLRADHVSNYGYTF. The CDR3 nucleotides read TGTGCCAGCTCACCCCTCAGGGCAGATCATGTATCTAACTATGGCTACACCTTC.

The rearrangement uses TRBV3-1 (or the pseudogene TRBV3-2) and TRBJ1-3; D ambiguous. Germline V CDR1 and CDR2: LGHDT, YNNKEL (reference sequence). The length of the CDR3 is 14 residues. The ends were cut back, 4 bases at V and 3 bases at J, with 10 bases in the middle. CDR3 DNA: TGTGCCAGCAGCCCCCGGGTTTATGGAAACACCATATATTTT. The encoded protein is CASSPRVYGNTIYF.

A note on this clone: The CDR3 carries no conserved terminal phenylalanine or tryptophan, so it likely arises from a read error. The DNA is left out, because the CDR3 cannot be placed on it with certainty; the CDR3 is given as TCRdb lists it. J is TRBJ2-7 and V is TRBV28; the DNA was not compared with TRBD1, the D call given in the table. The CDR3 is 13 residues long, ends included. Germline lookup yields CDR1 MDHEN and CDR2 SYDVKM. CDR3 in amino acids: CASSFSPTGRAWL.

This clone has a handful of counts. The CDR3 DNA reads TGTGCCAGCAGTAAACAGGGCCTCGGGGGCTACACCTTC. Translating it yields CASSKQGLGGYTF. The rearrangement links TRBV28 to TRBJ1-2; weak D call: TRBD1 (6 bases). Trimming stripped 5 bases from V and 8 bases from J, with 15 bases between. Germline V CDR1 and CDR2: MDHEN, SYDVKM. This CDR3 comprises 13 residues.

The V call is TRBV12-3 or TRBV12-4, the J call TRBJ2-7; 7 bases align to TRBD2. V was clipped by 2 bases and J by 5 bases; unmatched bases: 3. The CDR3 is made up of 13 amino acids. The CDR3, as DNA: TGTGCCAGCAGTTTAAGCGGGGTGGACGAGCAGTACTTC. It is translated as CASSLSGVDEQYF.

The chain joins TRBV27 to TRBJ2-1; 9 bases are shared with TRBD1. V lost 2 bases to trimming and J lost 4 bases; unmatched junction nucleotides: 6. CDR1 is MNHEY and CDR2 is SMNVEV in the germline V gene (reference sequence). The CDR3 loop spans 16 amino acids. The CDR3 region has the DNA TGTGCCAGCAGTTTAAGCGGACAGGGGTTTTACAATGAGCAGTTCTTC. As protein: CASSLSGQGFYNEQFF.

The chain recombines TRBV10-3 with TRBJ1-1; possible D gene TRBD1, 5 bases. V was shortened by 4 bases and J by 1 base, with 16 bases between the two germline ends. CDR1 and CDR2 (germline): ENHRY, SYGVKD. The CDR3 sequence is 16 residues long. CDR3 nucleotides: TGTGCCATCAGTGGGTTGTGGGGCTTAGGGAACACTGAAGCTTTCTTT. It yields the protein CAISGLWGLGNTEAFF.